These T cell receptor beta chains were read from a single sample in a study of blood T cells in healthy people across ages. Each CDR3 protein gets one entry after TCRdb re-called the 5' RACE reads with MiXCR. The sample has just over 800,000 distinct CDR3 sequences, about 59% seen once. The sequenced sample consisted of blood. All receptors come from a man aged 30 to 45 in good health. CDR3s include the opening cysteine and the closing phenylalanine or tryptophan. Fields, in order: CDR3 DNA, CDR3 protein, clone size, J gene, D gene, V gene. A D gene is named only where the DNA matches it firmly. Clone size is not always given. Where it is, it says once, few, many or a class for expanded clones.

CDR3nt: TGTGCCAGCAGGAGGGGACAGGGCTCCTACAATGAGCAGTTCTTC
CDR3aa: CASRRGQGSYNEQFF
abundance: -
j_gene: TRBJ2-1
d_gene: TRBD1
v_gene: TRBV2

CDR3nt: TGTGCCAGCAGCCAAGATCGGGCCGGGCGCTATGGCTACACCTTC
CDR3aa: CASSQDRAGRYGYTF
abundance: many
j_gene: TRBJ1-2
d_gene: -
v_gene: TRBV4-2

CDR3nt: TGCAGCGTAGGGGACAGGCACGAGCAGTACTTC
CDR3aa: CSVGDRHEQYF
abundance: -
j_gene: TRBJ2-7
d_gene: TRBD1
v_gene: TRBV29-1

CDR3nt: TGTGCCAGCACCCCCAGGGGTTCTAATGAAAAACTGTTTTTT
CDR3aa: CASTPRGSNEKLFF
abundance: -
j_gene: TRBJ1-4
d_gene: -
v_gene: TRBV6-5

CDR3nt: TGTGCCATCAGTGGGACTGGTGCGGGGGAATGGACAGATACGCAGTATTTT
CDR3aa: CAISGTGAGEWTDTQYF
abundance: -
j_gene: TRBJ2-3
d_gene: TRBD2
v_gene: TRBV10-3

CDR3nt: TGCGCCAGCAGCTTAACAGGGATGGATGAAAAACTGTTTTTT
CDR3aa: CASSLTGMDEKLFF
abundance: once
j_gene: TRBJ1-4
d_gene: -
v_gene: TRBV5-1

CDR3nt: TGTGCCAGCAGCTTAGTAGTCGAAGGTGAGCAGTTCTTC
CDR3aa: CASSLVVEGEQFF
abundance: -
j_gene: TRBJ2-1
d_gene: -
v_gene: TRBV7-9

CDR3nt: TGTGCCAGCAGCCAAGGCGGGGGAGAAGAGACCCAGTACTTC
CDR3aa: CASSQGGGEETQYF
abundance: -
j_gene: TRBJ2-5
d_gene: TRBD2
v_gene: TRBV4-2

CDR3nt: TGTGCCAGCAGCCCCCAGAAACGTACTCCCCCCTACGAGCAGTACTTC
CDR3aa: CASSPQKRTPPYEQYF
abundance: -
j_gene: TRBJ2-7
d_gene: -
v_gene: TRBV13

CDR3nt: TGTGCCAGCAGCTTAATACAGGGCGACGAGCAGTACTTC
CDR3aa: CASSLIQGDEQYF
abundance: -
j_gene: TRBJ2-7
d_gene: -
v_gene: TRBV7-3

CDR3nt: TGTGCCAGCAGTGCCCATCCCCTAGCGGGGAACTACGAGCAGTACTTC
CDR3aa: CASSAHPLAGNYEQYF
abundance: -
j_gene: TRBJ2-7
d_gene: TRBD2
v_gene: TRBV25-1

CDR3nt: TGCAGTGCTAGAGAGCAGGGTGCGAATGGCTACACCTTC
CDR3aa: CSAREQGANGYTF
abundance: -
j_gene: TRBJ1-2
d_gene: -
v_gene: TRBV20-1

CDR3nt: TGTGCCAGCAGTTTCCCCGGGGGAGGAGGGTACGAGCAGTACTTC
CDR3aa: CASSFPGGGGYEQYF
abundance: -
j_gene: TRBJ2-7
d_gene: -
v_gene: TRBV12-3/TRBV12-4